The next 31 T cell receptor beta chains were all read from a single sample in a study of CD8+CD57+ T cells in acquired aplastic anemia. The use of genomic DNA as template underpinned the TCR beta VDJ and CDR3 profiling. TCRdb ran MiXCR on the reads and lists one entry per CDR3 protein. The table lists around 200,000 distinct CDR3 sequences, less than 60% of them singletons. Sequencing involved patients with CD8+CD57+ cell expansion previously shown by flow cytometry. Specimen: sorted CD4+, CD8+, or CD8+CD57+ T cells (not recorded which) from PBMCs. All receptors derive from a human donor with aplastic anemia.

The V and J genes are TRBV2 and TRBJ2-1; TRBD1 might be the D (6 bases). Between the trimmed V and J ends, which lost 4 bases and 9 bases, there was a span of 13 bases. The germline V gene encodes CDR1 SNHLY and CDR2 FYNNEI. CDR3 length: 13 residues. DNA of the CDR3: TGTGCCAGCAGTGGAACAGGGAACAGTGAGCAGTTCTTC. Its protein is CASSGTGNSEQFF.

The rearrangement joins TRBV19 to TRBJ2-7, with no clear D. The germline V and J ends were trimmed by 0 bases and 3 bases, with 12 bases remaining between them. CDR1 is LNHDA and CDR2 is SQIVND in the germline V gene (reference sequence). The CDR3 sequence is 15 residues long. The CDR3 sequence: CASSIEGRSNYEQYF. CDR3 nucleotide sequence: TGTGCCAGTAGTATAGAGGGTCGTTCGAACTACGAGCAGTACTTC.

The chain employs TRBV10-2 and TRBJ2-2; TRBD1 aligns across 9 bases. Germline assignment: CDR1 WSHSY and CDR2 SAAADI. Trimming cost V 4 bases and J 7 bases; bases outside gene matches: 1. The CDR3 totals 13 residues. The CDR3 loop is CASSGTGDGELFF. In DNA form, the CDR3 reads TGCGCCAGCAGTGGGACAGGGGACGGGGAGCTGTTTTTT.

This clonotype came up a few times. The rearrangement links TRBV7-2 to TRBJ1-5; tentatively, D is TRBD1 (5 bases). CDR1 SGHTA and CDR2 FQGNSA come from the germline V gene. V was cut by 6 bases and J by 0 bases, with 12 bases left in between. The CDR3 loop spans 15 amino acids. CDR3 nucleotide sequence: TGTGCCAGCAGTAGGGACGGATATAGCAATCAGCCCCAGCATTTT. Translated, it gives CASSRDGYSNQPQHF.

The gene calls are TRBV25-1 and TRBJ2-7; D assignment may be TRBD1 or TRBD2 (5 bases each). The V end was cut by 6 bases, the J end by 3 bases, with 15 bases between. Per the germline V gene, CDR1 is MGHDK and CDR2 is SYGVNS. CDR3 length equals 14 residues. This chain's CDR3 is CASSGGQGSYEQYF. In DNA form, the CDR3 reads TGTGCCAGCAGCGGAGGACAAGGGAGCTACGAGCAGTACTTC.

This clonotype was seen repeatedly, ten times or more. The rearrangement joins TRBV3-1 to TRBJ2-1; D is ambiguous. Germline V lookup: CDR1 LGHDT, CDR2 YNNKEL (reference sequence). Deletions cut 2 bases from V and 6 bases from J, with 8 bases between. The CDR3 is 13 residues long. Here the CDR3 reads CASSQKAPNEQFF. The CDR3 nucleotides read TGTGCCAGCAGCCAAAAAGCCCCCAATGAGCAGTTCTTC.

This clonotype occurred many times. The chain uses TRBV11-1 and TRBJ2-1, with 9 bases that match TRBD2. CDR1 is SGHAT and CDR2 is FQDESV in the germline V gene (reference sequence). This CDR3 comprises 17 residues. V was clipped by 6 bases and J by 3 bases; unmatched bases: 12. The CDR3 DNA sequence: TGTGCCAGCAGTTCCGGGGGTAGCGGGAGTATCTACAATGAGCAGTTCTTC. Translation: CASSSGGSGSIYNEQFF. Full variable domain (missing parts from reference TRBV11-1 and TRBJ2-1): EAEVAQSPRYKITEKSQAVAFWCDPISGHATLYWYRQILGQGPELLVQFQDESVVDDSQLPKDRFSAERLKGVDSTLKIQPAELGDSAMYLCASSSGGSGSIYNEQFFGPGTRLTVL.

As to this clonotype: This may be a read error: a much more frequent sequence differs by one nucleotide. This CDR3 fails to terminate in the conserved phenylalanine or tryptophan, so it likely reflects a read error. This chain uses TRBV9 with TRBJ2-1; D might be TRBD1 (5 bases). The V end lost 5 bases, the J end lost 2 bases, and 17 bases lay between the germline ends. Germline-derived CDR1 and CDR2 are SGDLS and YYNGEE. CDR3 length equals 16 residues. The CDR3 coding sequence is TGTGCCAGCAGTAGGGAAGTAGGGGCCGCCTACAATGAGCAGTTCCTC. As protein: CASSREVGAAYNEQFL.

This clonotype was recorded at least ten times. The V call is TRBV20-1, the J call TRBJ2-3; 9 bases fit TRBD1. This CDR3 has 15 residues. Germline CDR1 and CDR2: DFQATT and SNEGSKA (reference sequence). J lost 8 bases, V lost 1 base, and 10 bases had no gene match. The CDR3 loop reads CSARGPGQGRGTQYF. The CDR3 coding sequence is TGCAGTGCTAGAGGCCCGGGACAGGGACGCGGTACGCAGTATTTT.

This chain uses TRBV6-4 with TRBJ2-7, with a possible D match to TRBD1 (6 bases). CDR3 length: 14 residues. Germline CDR1 and CDR2: MRHNA and SNTAGT. V lost 5 bases, J lost 2 bases, and 13 bases lay in between. The CDR3 nucleotides read TGTGCCAGCAGTAATACAGGGTATCCCTACGAGCAGTACTTC. Translation: CASSNTGYPYEQYF.

Comment on this clonotype: Just one base apart from a much larger clone, this may be a read error. V is TRBV5-1 and J is TRBJ1-1; D not certain. CDR3 length equals 13 residues. CDR1 and CDR2 (germline): SGHRS, YFSETQ. Here the CDR3 reads CVSSLDGTAEAFF. In nucleotides, the CDR3 is TGCGTCAGCAGCTTGGACGGTACAGCTGAAGCTTTCTTT.

This clonotype has a count of ten or more. This sequence joins TRBV4-1 and TRBJ2-1; D is uncertain. V gave up 3 bases and J gave up 5 bases, with 8 bases separating them. Germline-derived CDR1 and CDR2 are MGHRA and YSYEKL. The CDR3 totals 13 residues. This CDR3 reads CASSHGRNNEQFF. DNA for the CDR3: TGCGCCAGCAGCCACGGCAGGAACAATGAGCAGTTCTTC.

The chain carries TRBV5-1 and TRBJ2-7; no definite D call. Looked up from germline, CDR1 is SGHRS and CDR2 is YFSETQ. Trimming cost V 0 bases and J 8 bases, with 0 bases left between them. This CDR3 is 9 amino acids long. The CDR3 reads CASSLEQYF. CDR3 DNA sequence: TGCGCCAGCAGCTTGGAGCAGTACTTC.

The chain joins TRBV10-1 to TRBJ1-5; D remains ambiguous. V was trimmed by 10 bases and J by 0 bases, leaving 13 bases between them. Germline CDR1 and CDR2: WNHNN and SYGVQD (reference sequence). The CDR3 consists of 14 residues. CDR3 coding DNA: TGCGCCACCCGCGAGCAGTGTAGCAATCAGCCCCAGCATTTT. As protein: CATREQCSNQPQHF.

This sequence joins TRBV20-1 and TRBJ1-1; the D is unclear. The CDR3 length is 12 residues. Per the germline V gene, CDR1 is DFQATT and CDR2 is SNEGSKA (reference sequence). Trimming stripped 0 bases from V and 11 bases from J, with 13 bases between. This chain's CDR3 is CSARDPWWEAFF. CDR3 in DNA: TGCAGTGCTAGAGATCCTTGGTGGGAGGCTTTCTTT.

Regarding this clonotype: The junction differs from germline at one of its ends, possibly a read error. The genes are TRBV7-8 and TRBJ2-5, with a possible D match to TRBD2 (6 bases). Germline V gene data show CDR1 as SGHVS and CDR2 as FQNEAQ. The CDR3 is made up of 14 amino acids. In nucleotides, the CDR3 is TGTGCCGGCAGCCACAGGAGGGGTGGGGAGACCCAGTACTTC. Its translation: CAGSHRRGGETQYF.

This clonotype was counted only a few times. The V and J genes are TRBV6-9 and TRBJ2-4; D call uncertain. The CDR3 contains 15 residues. CDR1 is MNHGY and CDR2 is SVAAGI in the germline V gene. Trimming took off 6 bases at V and 0 bases at J, with 12 bases between the two ends. The CDR3 bases are TGTGCCAGCAGCGCGGTCAACCTAGCCAAAAACATTCAGTACTTC. Protein product: CASSAVNLAKNIQYF.

In its sample, this clonotype was seen many times. The chain links TRBV4-3 to TRBJ2-2; D is unresolved. Germline lookup yields CDR1 LGHNA and CDR2 YSLEER. The CDR3 extends over 14 amino acids. Trimming removed 4 bases from V and 5 bases from J, with 11 bases in between. DNA for the CDR3: TGCGCCAGCAGCCTTGAGGCCGGAACCGGGGAGCTGTTTTTT. Encoded protein: CASSLEAGTGELFF.

The rearrangement uses TRBV24-1 and TRBJ2-7; D is ambiguous. Per germline, CDR1 KGHDR and CDR2 SFDVKD. Trimming removed 8 bases at V and 3 bases at J, with 19 bases between. The CDR3 consists of 15 residues. The CDR3 here is CATTGPTSTFYEQYF. The CDR3 DNA reads TGTGCCACCACAGGCCCCACGAGTACATTCTACGAGCAGTACTTC.

This clonotype turned up a few times. In DNA form, the CDR3 reads TGTGCCACCAGCAGAGGCGGGGGGCCGTACGAGCAGTACTTC. Its translation: CATSRGGGPYEQYF. V and J are TRBV15 and TRBJ2-7; 8 bases are a match to TRBD2. This CDR3 is built from 14 residues. The V gene end was trimmed by 1 base and the J gene end by 4 bases; junction bases not matched to a gene: 3. CDR1 and CDR2 from the germline V gene are LNHNV and YYDKDF (reference sequence).

As for this clonotype: The conserved phenylalanine or tryptophan is not found at the CDR3 terminus, so this likely reflects a read error. The DNA is omitted, as the CDR3 cannot be located on it reliably, and the CDR3 follows TCRdb's listing. V is TRBV19 and J is TRBJ1-1. The CDR3 extends over 8 residues, inclusive of both ends. Germline CDR1 LNHDA, CDR2 SQIVND (reference sequence). The CDR3 loop reads CASSIKRG.

This sequence joins TRBV29-1 and TRBJ1-2, with no clear D. Germline V gene lookup returns CDR1 SQVTM and CDR2 ANQGSEA. V lost 1 base and J 8 bases, leaving 5 bases between the germline ends. This CDR3 is 10 amino acids long. CDR3 in DNA: TGCAGCGTTGAAGGGAACGGCTACACCTTC. Its translation is CSVEGNGYTF.

The sample holds many counts of this clonotype. J is TRBJ1-3 and V is TRBV5-1, with D tentatively TRBD1 (6 bases). The germline V gene has CDR1 SGHRS and CDR2 YFSETQ. The CDR3 runs 16 residues. V dropped 0 bases and J dropped 4 bases, with 14 bases sitting between them. CDR3 residues: CASSLDKGGMGNTIYF. CDR3 DNA sequence: TGCGCCAGCAGCTTGGATAAGGGGGGTATGGGAAACACCATATATTTT. Looking up the rest from reference TRBV5-1 and TRBJ1-3 gives the full variable domain: KAGVTQTPRYLIKTRGQQVTLSCSPISGHRSVSWYQQTPGQGLQFLFEYFSETQRNKGNFPGRFSGRQFSNSRSEMNVSTLELGDSALYLCASSLDKGGMGNTIYFGEGSWLTVV.

This clonotype was recorded many times. The chain links TRBV5-1 to TRBJ2-7; D not resolved. V lost 0 bases, J lost 2 bases, and 9 bases lay in between. The germline V gene encodes CDR1 SGHRS and CDR2 YFSETQ. The CDR3 runs to 14 residues. Here the CDR3 DNA reads TGCGCCAGCAGCTTGGGTCTCAAGACCTACGAGCAGTACTTC. Protein: CASSLGLKTYEQYF.

The chain joins TRBV25-1 to TRBJ1-1; D not resolved. This CDR3 contains 12 residues. Trimming pared 8 bases from V and 6 bases from J, leaving 13 bases between. Germline V lookup: CDR1 MGHDK, CDR2 SYGVNS. CDR3 DNA sequence: TGTGCCAGCGGATTCGAGCAGGCTGAAGCTTTCTTT. It is translated as CASGFEQAEAFF.

This clonotype came up many times. The V and J genes are TRBV6-4 and TRBJ1-1; 9 nucleotides agree with TRBD1. Per the germline V gene, CDR1 is MRHNA and CDR2 is SNTAGT. V dropped 6 bases and J dropped 6; count of bases not matched to a gene: 8. The CDR3 extends over 14 amino acids. DNA for the CDR3: TGTGCCAGCAGGCGGACAGGGGCCGTGTCTGAAGCTTTCTTT. Translation gives CASRRTGAVSEAFF.

Only one count was recorded for this clonotype. As the CDR3 is not closed by the conserved phenylalanine or tryptophan, this likely results from a read error. This chain uses TRBV12-3 or TRBV12-4 with TRBJ2-1; D is ambiguous. The CDR3 contains 11 residues. Trimming took off 7 bases at V and 4 bases at J, with 5 bases between the two ends. The CDR3 DNA follows: TGTGCCAGCACGGAATACAATGAGCAGTTCTCC. It specifies CASTEYNEQFS.

The rearrangement links TRBV20-1 to TRBJ1-5, with D tentatively TRBD1 (6 bases). Germline V gives CDR1 DFQATT, CDR2 SNEGSKA (reference sequence). This CDR3 comprises 15 residues. The germline V and J ends were trimmed by 3 bases and 9 bases, with 21 bases remaining between them. CDR3 sequence (DNA): TGCAGTGCTAGTGTAGGGCAGGGGTTGTTTCGGCCCCAGCATTTT. Translation gives CSASVGQGLFRPQHF.

This clonotype has more than one count but fewer than ten. The chain employs TRBV6-2 or TRBV6-3 and TRBJ1-4; D possibly corresponds to TRBD1 (6 bases). Germline CDR1 and CDR2: MNHEY and SVGEGT. The CDR3 runs 15 residues. The V gene lost 0 bases and the J gene lost 11 bases, with 16 bases spanning the gap. The CDR3: CASSYSPRTAAKLFF. The CDR3, as DNA: TGTGCCAGCAGTTACTCCCCCCGGACAGCTGCGAAACTGTTTTTT.

The chain has TRBV20-1 and TRBJ2-7, with D perhaps being TRBD1 or TRBD2 (5 bases each). Germline V CDR1 and CDR2: DFQATT, SNEGSKA (reference sequence). Trimming pared 3 bases from V and 3 bases from J, leaving 18 bases between. This CDR3 has 15 residues. Here the CDR3 DNA reads TGCAGTGCTAGGGGTGCAGAGGGGAATTACTACGAGCAGTACTTC. Protein sequence: CSARGAEGNYYEQYF.

The chain combines TRBV5-5 with TRBJ1-1; D might be TRBD1 (6 bases). From germline, CDR1 is SGHKS and CDR2 YYEKEE (reference sequence). With 3 bases removed from V and 1 base from J, the gap between germline ends came to 13 bases. The CDR3 covers 15 residues. This chain's CDR3 is CASSSFGGRNTEAFF. The CDR3 DNA reads as TGTGCCAGCAGCTCATTCGGGGGCAGGAACACTGAAGCTTTCTTT.